Listed here are 8 T cell receptor beta chains from one sample, sequenced in a study of blood T cell repertoires in COVID-19. This table comes from immunoSEQ multiplex PCR, and its TCRdb copy is limited to in-frame clones, with some not included. The sample lists approximately 160,000 clones, roughly 93% occurring once. Sequencing was carried out using peripheral blood. Receptors originate from a woman aged 55-69 years with COVID-19, enrolled during active disease.

The rearrangement uses TRBV25-1 and TRBJ1-4; the D gene is possibly TRBD1 (6 bases). The V and J ends lost 3 bases and 7 bases respectively, with 12 bases between them. In germline, CDR1 is MGHDK, CDR2 SYGVNS. CDR3 length: 14 residues. CDR3 coding DNA: TGTGCCAGCAGTGAGGGGGACACCGCTGAAAAACTGTTTTTT. Its protein product is CASSEGDTAEKLFF.

In DNA form, the CDR3 reads TGTGCCAGCAGCCAAGAGCCTCACCCCGGACAGGGACTTAACACCGGGGAGCTGTTTTTT. Amino acids: CASSQEPHPGQGLNTGELFF. The V call is TRBV14, the J call TRBJ2-2; TRBD1 aligns across 8 bases. Trimming cost V 0 bases and J 2 bases; bases outside gene matches: 14. CDR1 and CDR2 (germline): SGHDN, FVKESK. CDR3 length: 20 residues.

The genes are TRBV6-5 and TRBJ1-2, with 8 positions matching TRBD1. This CDR3 region has 14 residues. V shed 7 bases, J shed 4 bases, and the junction held 8 bases outside the gene matches. Germline V CDR1 and CDR2: MNHEY, SVGAGI. The CDR3 nucleotides are TGTGCCAGCATACCAGGGGGCGCGAGCTATGGCTACACCTTC. Amino acid sequence: CASIPGGASYGYTF.

The chain carries TRBV5-1 and TRBJ1-6, with D uncertain. Germline-derived CDR1 and CDR2 are SGHRS and YFSETQ. V lost 1 base and J 7 bases, leaving 9 bases between the germline ends. This CDR3 has 14 residues. The CDR3 sequence: CASSLQRENSPLHF. CDR3 nucleotide sequence: TGCGCCAGCAGCTTGCAACGGGAGAATTCACCCCTCCACTTT.

In nucleotides, the CDR3 is TGTGCCAGCAGCCTCGGACTAGCGGGGGGCAAAACCTACAATGAGCAGTTCTTC. Amino acids: CASSLGLAGGKTYNEQFF. V gene TRBV7-6 combines with J gene TRBJ2-1; 14 positions agree with TRBD2. The CDR3 sequence is 18 residues long. V lost 5 bases, J lost 2 bases, and 8 bases stayed unmatched. The V gene's germline CDR1 is SGHVS and CDR2 FNYEAQ. The whole variable domain, remainder taken from reference TRBV7-6 and TRBJ2-1, is GAGVSQSPRYKVTKRGQDVALRCDPISGHVSLYWYRQALGQGPEFLTYFNYEAQQDKSGLPNDRFSAERPEGSISTLTIQRTEQRDSAMYRCASSLGLAGGKTYNEQFFGPGTRLTVL.

CDR3 loop: CASSQDRGRGRRSSDGYTF. CDR3 in DNA: TGCGCCAGCAGCCAAGATCGGGGCAGGGGGCGTCGTAGTTCCGATGGCTACACCTTC. V is TRBV4-1 and J is TRBJ1-2; 8 bases are a match to TRBD1. The V gene's germline CDR1 is MGHRA and CDR2 YSYEKL. The CDR3 is 19 amino acids. J gave up 6 bases and V 0 bases, and 18 bases lay outside the gene matches.

V gene TRBV9 combines with J gene TRBJ1-1, with 8 bases fitting TRBD1. The CDR3 length is 15 residues. With V trimmed by 0 bases and J by 4 bases, 5 bases remained unmatched. Germline CDR1 SGDLS, CDR2 YYNGEE. CDR3 loop: CASSVGQGRGTEAFF. The CDR3 DNA reads as TGTGCCAGCAGCGTAGGACAGGGGCGCGGCACTGAAGCTTTCTTT.

CDR3 nucleotide sequence: TGTGCCAGCAGCTTCGGGGAAATCGAGCCCCAGCATTTT. It translates to CASSFGEIEPQHF. V gene TRBV7-2 combines with J gene TRBJ1-5; the D is unclear. Germline loops: CDR1 SGHTA, CDR2 FQGNSA. The ends were cut back, 3 bases at V and 8 bases at J, with 11 bases in the middle. This CDR3 contains 13 residues.